The clone carrying this T cell receptor (beta chain) was counted only a few times. The source of the sample is a study of blood T cell repertoires in COVID-19. Study summary: PBMCs, B-cell-depleted T cells, or T cells were the source of the cDNA or gDNA that made up the material.

The CDR3 totals 16 residues. The trim removed 1 base at V and 2 bases at J, leaving 3 bases unmatched. Looked up from germline, CDR1 is KGHDR and CDR2 is SFDVKD. The data were produced by immunoSEQ multiplex PCR, yet TCRdb's version contains in-frame clones alone and is incomplete. This table has about 150,000 clones, approximately 84% appearing once. Sequenced: peripheral blood. J is TRBJ2-1 and V is TRBV24-1; 8 bases map to TRBD2. The source of this sequence is an older woman with COVID-19, enrolled during active disease. DNA for the CDR3: TGTGCCACCAGTGATTTCTCCGGGGGGGCCTACAATGAGCAGTTCTTC. This sequence encodes CATSDFSGGAYNEQFF.